This T cell receptor beta chain was recovered during a study of human T cells and chemical hapten exposure. MiXCR was run by TCRdb on the RACE reads, yielding one entry per CDR3 protein. Here the sample spans more than 100,000 distinct CDR3 sequences, around 10% being singletons. Time point reported: patch test 3, about 24 weeks after DPC sensitization. Sample treatment: therapeutic diphenylcyclopropenone sensitization with weekly scalp DPC. In this sample, this clonotype turned up many times. V was cut by 4 bases and J by 7 bases, with 9 bases left in between. In germline, CDR1 is SGHRS, CDR2 YFSETQ. This CDR3 spans 11 amino acids.

The sequence derives from a woman aged 45 to 65 with alopecia areata. Some clones in this sample may be carry-over from other donors' samples. This chain links TRBV5-1 with TRBJ2-7; no firm D call. Sequencing was performed on whole blood, taken in connection with sensitization to the hapten diphenylcyclopropenone (DPC). For the CDR3, the DNA is TGCGCCAGCAGCATAGGTCCGGAGCAGTACTTC. It translates to CASSIGPEQYF. Full variable domain (outside the CDR3, taken from reference TRBV5-1 and TRBJ2-7): KAGVTQTPRYLIKTRGQQVTLSCSPISGHRSVSWYQQTPGQGLQFLFEYFSETQRNKGNFPGRFSGRQFSNSRSEMNVSTLELGDSALYLCASSIGPEQYFGPGTRLTVT.